This TCR beta chain was recorded in a study of blood T cell repertoires in COVID-19. Study-wide context: COVID-19 samples from acute and convalescent phases originated in the United States, Italy and Spain.

TCRdb keeps only in-frame clones here, not all; method: immunoSEQ multiplex PCR. The data hold about 68,000 clones, with over 65% observed a single time. V was cut by 0 bases and J by 9 bases, with 6 bases left in between. This CDR3 has 11 amino acids. CDR1 and CDR2 from the germline V gene are GTSNPN and SVGIG (reference sequence). The receptor's source is a human donor in a cohort sampled during active COVID-19. The sequencing input was peripheral blood. The chain uses TRBV30 and TRBJ2-1, with D uncertain. This CDR3 reads CAWSVSIEQFF. The CDR3 nucleotides are TGTGCCTGGAGTGTTAGTATTGAGCAGTTCTTC.